The 5 T cell receptor beta chains given below trace back to one sample, sequenced in a study of blood T cell repertoires in COVID-19. The protocol was immunoSEQ multiplex PCR, while the TCRdb copy is restricted to in-frame clones and leaves out a portion. The table has a few hundred thousand clones, about 87% seen once. Sequenced: PBMCs or T cells enriched from blood (not recorded which). The receptor source for this set is a young man who had recovered from COVID-19.

This clone turned up a few times. The gene calls are TRBV3-1 (or the pseudogene TRBV3-2) and TRBJ1-6; unclear D gene. The CDR3 totals 15 residues. CDR1 LGHDT and CDR2 YNNKEL come from the germline V gene (reference sequence). Trimming took 4 bases from V and 9 from J, leaving 16 bases between them. Here the CDR3 reads CASSPSGGSGSPLHF. The CDR3 DNA is TGTGCCAGCAGCCCGTCGGGAGGGAGTGGTTCACCCCTCCACTTT.

This chain uses TRBV5-6 with TRBJ2-4, with D possibly matching TRBD1 (6 bases). The CDR3 is 13 amino acids. Trimming removed 0 bases at V and 10 bases at J, with 11 bases between. Germline V gives CDR1 SGHDT, CDR2 YYEEEE. The CDR3 region is CASSLDRAGIQYF. CDR3 coding DNA: TGTGCCAGCAGCTTGGACAGGGCCGGGATTCAGTACTTC.

This clone was recorded only once. The DNA of the CDR3 is TGTGCCAGCAAGTCCTTTCTGGGCTCCAGTAACTACCAAGAGACCCAGTACTTC. Translation gives CASKSFLGSSNYQETQYF. J is TRBJ2-5 and V is TRBV25-1; D is unclear. The CDR3 spans 18 residues. Germline-derived CDR1 and CDR2 are MGHDK and SYGVNS. Trimming shortened V by 7 bases and J by 0 bases, and 24 bases separated the two germline ends.

This rearrangement joins TRBV6-1 to TRBJ1-5; no definite D call. Trimming stripped 2 bases from V and 7 bases from J, with 9 bases between. The CDR3 runs 13 residues. CDR1 is MNHNS, CDR2 SASEGT, per germline. CDR3 in DNA: TGTGCCAGCAGTGAAAATGGGCGACAGCCCCAGCATTTT. This codes for CASSENGRQPQHF.

This chain links TRBV5-4 with TRBJ2-2, with 8 positions matching TRBD1. V lost 4 bases and J lost 2; bases outside the gene matches: 10. Germline V gene lookup returns CDR1 SGHNT and CDR2 YYREEE (reference sequence). This CDR3 has 17 residues. The CDR3: CASSPTGEGVNTGELFF. In nucleotides, the CDR3 is TGTGCCAGCAGCCCGACAGGGGAAGGGGTAAACACCGGGGAGCTGTTTTTT.